The T cell receptor beta chain under discussion was sequenced for a study of human T cells and chemical hapten exposure. The CDR3 loop spans 15 amino acids. Germline V gene data show CDR1 as SGHNT and CDR2 as YYREEE (reference sequence). V lost 0 bases and J lost 2, with 11 bases in between. One entry per CDR3 protein, called by TCRdb with MiXCR from the RACE reads. The sample lists hundreds of thousands of distinct CDR3 sequences; about 6% were seen once. This clonotype was counted only a few times. Stated time point: patch test 2, 6 weeks after DPC sensitization. As to treatment: therapeutic diphenylcyclopropenone sensitization with weekly scalp DPC.

Sequenced material: whole blood, taken in connection with sensitization to the hapten diphenylcyclopropenone (DPC). This sequence was found in a young woman with alopecia areata. Some clones in this sample may be carry-over from other donors' samples. This chain joins TRBV5-4 and TRBJ1-2; no clear D gene. The CDR3 protein is CASSLVASPNYGYTF. The CDR3 nucleotides read TGTGCCAGCAGCTTGGTGGCCAGCCCCAACTATGGCTACACCTTC. The full variable domain, in which reference TRBV5-4 and TRBJ1-2 provide the parts outside the CDR3, is ETGVTQSPTHLIKTRGQQVTLRCSSQSGHNTVSWYQQALGQGPQFIFQYYREEENGRGNFPPRFSGLQFPNYSSELNVNALELDDSALYLCASSLVASPNYGYTFGSGTRLTVV.